This TCR beta chain originates from a study of T cells in tumors after PD-1 blockade. TCRdb's table, derived via immunoSEQ multiplex PCR, lists solely in-frame clones and lacks some. The table shows roughly 48,000 clones, with roughly 80% occurring only once. This clone was seen a few times. V was trimmed by 7 bases and J by 2 bases, leaving 8 bases between them. CDR1 LNHDA and CDR2 SQIVND come from the germline V gene (reference sequence). This CDR3 is built from 13 residues. The V and J genes are TRBV19 and TRBJ1-4; D not resolved. The starting material was PBMCs, obtained before anti-PD-1 treatment. The clonotype comes from a human donor with basal cell carcinoma. The chain's CDR3 is CASKTATNEKLFF. The CDR3 region has the DNA TGTGCCAGTAAGACGGCGACTAATGAAAAACTGTTTTTT.